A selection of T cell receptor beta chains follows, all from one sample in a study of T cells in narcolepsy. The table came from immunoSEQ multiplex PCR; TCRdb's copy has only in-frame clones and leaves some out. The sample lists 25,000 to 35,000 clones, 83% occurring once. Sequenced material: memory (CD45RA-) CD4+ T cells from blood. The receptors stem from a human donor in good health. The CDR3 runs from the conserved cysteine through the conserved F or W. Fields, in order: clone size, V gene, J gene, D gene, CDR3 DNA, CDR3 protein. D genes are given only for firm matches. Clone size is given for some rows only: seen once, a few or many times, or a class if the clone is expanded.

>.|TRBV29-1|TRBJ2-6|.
TGCAGCGTTGACAATGCCGGGGCCAACGTCCTGACTTTC
CSVDNAGANVLTF
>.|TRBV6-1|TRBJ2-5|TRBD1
TGTGCCAGCGGGACAGGGAAGAAAAAAGAGACCCAGTACTTC
CASGTGKKKETQYF
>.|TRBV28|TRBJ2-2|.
TGTGCCAGCAGGCCCACCAGGTCCGGGGTAGGGGAGCTGTTTTTT
CASRPTRSGVGELFF
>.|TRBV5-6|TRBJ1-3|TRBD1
TGTGCCAGCAGCTTGGAACAGGGGTCCGGAAACACCATATATTTT
CASSLEQGSGNTIYF
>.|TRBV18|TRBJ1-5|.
TGTGCCAGCTCGGGCAGCTCCAATCAGCCCCAGCATTTT
CASSGSSNQPQHF
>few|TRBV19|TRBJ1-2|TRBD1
TGTGCCTCGACCAGGGGGGGCTACTATGGCTACACCTTC
CASTRGGYYGYTF
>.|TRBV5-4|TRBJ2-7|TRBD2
TGTGCCAGCAGCCCTAGCGGGGGAAACTCCTACGAGCAGTACTTC
CASSPSGGNSYEQYF
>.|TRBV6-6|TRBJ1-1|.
TGTGCCAGCAGTTACTCAGGTGCTGTAGCTTTCTTT
CASSYSGAVAFF
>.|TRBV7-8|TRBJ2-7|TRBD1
TGTGCCAGCAACTCGGGACAGGGGACCTCCTACGAGCAGTACTTC
CASNSGQGTSYEQYF
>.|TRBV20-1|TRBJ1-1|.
TGCAGTGCTAGAGAGGACCGATTGGCTTTCTTT
CSAREDRLAFF
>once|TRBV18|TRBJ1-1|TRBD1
TGTGCCAGCTCACCACCCTCGGACAGGGACACTGAAGCTTTCTTT
CASSPPSDRDTEAFF
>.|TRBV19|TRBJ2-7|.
TGTGCCAGTAGTAGGCGACAAAACTCCTACGAGCAGTACTTC
CASSRRQNSYEQYF
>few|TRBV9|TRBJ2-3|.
TGTGCCAGCAGCCCTGGAGTGGGGGGGGCGGTAGATACGCAGTATTTT
CASSPGVGGAVDTQYF
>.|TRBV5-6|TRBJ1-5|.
TGTGCCAGCAGCGTGCGTGGGGGGGCCAAGAATCAGCCCCAGCATTTT
CASSVRGGAKNQPQHF
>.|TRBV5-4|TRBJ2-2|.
TGTGCCAGCAGCTTGCTACACAGGGTTAGGACCGGGGAGCTGTTTTTT
CASSLLHRVRTGELFF
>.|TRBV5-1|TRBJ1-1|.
TGCGCCAGCAGCCGATCTGACAGGAACACTGAAGCTTTCTTT
CASSRSDRNTEAFF
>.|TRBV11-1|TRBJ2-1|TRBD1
TGTGCCAGCAGCGCGACAGGGAGCTTTTCCTACAATGAGCAGTTCTTC
CASSATGSFSYNEQFF
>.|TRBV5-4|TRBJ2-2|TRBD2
TGTGCCAGCACCAGCGGGGGGGCCGGGACCGGGGAGCTGTTTTTT
CASTSGGAGTGELFF
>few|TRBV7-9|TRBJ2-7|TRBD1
TGTGCCAGCAGCTTTGCGGACAGGGGTATGATAAGGCACTTC
CASSFADRGMIRHF
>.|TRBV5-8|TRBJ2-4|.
TGTGCCAGCAGCCTTCTTCCGGCGGACCTGGCCAAAAACATTCAGTACTTC
CASSLLPADLAKNIQYF
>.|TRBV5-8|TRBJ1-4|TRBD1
TGTGCCAGCAGCCTCGGACAGGGGGCCTATGAAAAACTGTTTTTT
CASSLGQGAYEKLFF
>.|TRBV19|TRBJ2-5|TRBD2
TGTGCCAGTAGTATAGGACTAGCGTTCCGGGAGACCCAGTACTTC
CASSIGLAFRETQYF
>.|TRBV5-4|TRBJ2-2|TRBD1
TGTGCCAGCAGCGTGACAGGGGCGGGGCTGGGGTCCGGGGAGCTGTTTTTT
CASSVTGAGLGSGELFF
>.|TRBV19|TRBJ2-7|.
TGTGCCAGTAGTATAGCGGCAGGAGCCTACGAGCAGTACTTC
CASSIAAGAYEQYF
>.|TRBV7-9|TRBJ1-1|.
TGTGCCAGCAGCTTAGACAGGGAGAACACTGAAGCTTTCTTT
CASSLDRENTEAFF
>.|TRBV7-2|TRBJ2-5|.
TGTGCCAGCAGCTTCTTCCAAGAGACCCAGTACTTC
CASSFFQETQYF
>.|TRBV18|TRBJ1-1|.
TGTGCCAGCTCACGGACATCAGACACTGAAGCTTTCTTT
CASSRTSDTEAFF
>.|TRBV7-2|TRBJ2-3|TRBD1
TGTGCCAGCAGCCTTTCGATCGACAGGGTTGGCGCGAGGGGAAATACGCAGTATTTT
CASSLSIDRVGARGNTQYF
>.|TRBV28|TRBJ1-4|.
TGTGCCAGCAGCCTCTCCGGGACGGGCAATGAAAAACTGTTTTTT
CASSLSGTGNEKLFF
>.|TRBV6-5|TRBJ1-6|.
TGTGCCAGCAGAGATGGGACGAGGTCACCCCTCCACTTT
CASRDGTRSPLHF
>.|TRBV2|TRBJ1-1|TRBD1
TGTGCCAGCAGAGGGACAGGGGATCCCGCTTTCTTT
CASRGTGDPAFF
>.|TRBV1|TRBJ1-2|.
TGCACCAGCAGCCAAGATCACGCGGAGGGGGAAGGCTACACCTTC
CTSSQDHAEGEGYTF
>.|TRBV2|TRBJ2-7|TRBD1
TGTGCCAGCAGCTCTGGGACAGGGGGCGCCGGGCAGTACTTC
CASSSGTGGAGQYF
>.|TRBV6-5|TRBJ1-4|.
TGTGCCAGTCCCGGGCTTGGGGCTGAAAAACTGTTTTTT
CASPGLGAEKLFF
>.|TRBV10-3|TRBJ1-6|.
TGTGCCATCAGTGATGGGGGAGATTGGTCACCCCTCCACTTT
CAISDGGDWSPLHF
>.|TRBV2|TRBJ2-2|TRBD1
TGTGCCAGCAGTGGGGGACAGGCCCAATTTTCGAACACCGGGGAGCTGTTTTTT
CASSGGQAQFSNTGELFF
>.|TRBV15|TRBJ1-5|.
TGTGCCACCAGCAGAGATAATCAGCCCCAGCATTTT
CATSRDNQPQHF
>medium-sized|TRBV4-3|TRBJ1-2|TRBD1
TGCGCCAGCAGCCAAGTGGGGCAGGGGGGCTTCTATGGCTACACCTTC
CASSQVGQGGFYGYTF
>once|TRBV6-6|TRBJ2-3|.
TGTGCCAGCAGTTTTCAGAAAAGCACAGATACGCAGTATTTT
CASSFQKSTDTQYF
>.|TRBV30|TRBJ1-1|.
TGTGCCTGGAGTGGTATGTACACTGAAGCTTTCTTT
CAWSGMYTEAFF
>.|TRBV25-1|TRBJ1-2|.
TGTGCCAGCAGTGAATCTTATGGCTACACCTTC
CASSESYGYTF
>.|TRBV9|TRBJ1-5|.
TGTGCCAGCAGCGTAAGTAGCAATCAGCCCCAGCATTTT
CASSVSSNQPQHF
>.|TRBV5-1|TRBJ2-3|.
TGCGCCAGCAGCTTGTTAGCGGTTACTAGCACAGATACGCAGTATTTT
CASSLLAVTSTDTQYF
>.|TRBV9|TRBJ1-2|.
TGTGCCAGCAGCCCGGATAGCGGAGGCTATGGCTACACCTTC
CASSPDSGGYGYTF
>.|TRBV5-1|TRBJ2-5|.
TGCGCCAGCAGCTTGGGGCGTCAGGTGCAAGAGACCCAGTACTTC
CASSLGRQVQETQYF
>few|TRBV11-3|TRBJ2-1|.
TGTGCCAGCAGCTTAGGAGGTGCCGGTCACAATGAGCAGTTCTTC
CASSLGGAGHNEQFF
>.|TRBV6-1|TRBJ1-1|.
TGTGCCAGCCTTGGGTGGCAGCTGAACACTGAAGCTTTCTTT
CASLGWQLNTEAFF
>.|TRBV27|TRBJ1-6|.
TGTGCCAGCAGTTTAGAGGGGACGACCGGTTTTTCCCTCCACTTT
CASSLEGTTGFSLHF
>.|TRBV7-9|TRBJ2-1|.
TGTGCCAGCAGCTCTGAGTACAATGAGCAGTTCTTC
CASSSEYNEQFF
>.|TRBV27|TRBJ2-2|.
TGTGCCAGCAGTTTAACCCGCCAGAGCACCGGGGAGCTGTTTTTT
CASSLTRQSTGELFF
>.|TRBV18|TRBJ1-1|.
TGTGCCAGCTCCCTGACAGATGACACTGAAGCTTTCTTT
CASSLTDDTEAFF
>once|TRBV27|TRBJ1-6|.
TGTGCCAGCAGTCCCAGACAGACTAATAATTCACCCCTCCACTTT
CASSPRQTNNSPLHF
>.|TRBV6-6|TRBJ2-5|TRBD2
TGTGCCAGCAGTTTCCAAGCGGGGGGGTGGGAGACCCAGTACTTC
CASSFQAGGWETQYF
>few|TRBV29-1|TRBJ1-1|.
TGCAGCGCCCTGGGGCAAGGGGCGCGTGACATGAACACTGAAGCTTTCTTT
CSALGQGARDMNTEAFF